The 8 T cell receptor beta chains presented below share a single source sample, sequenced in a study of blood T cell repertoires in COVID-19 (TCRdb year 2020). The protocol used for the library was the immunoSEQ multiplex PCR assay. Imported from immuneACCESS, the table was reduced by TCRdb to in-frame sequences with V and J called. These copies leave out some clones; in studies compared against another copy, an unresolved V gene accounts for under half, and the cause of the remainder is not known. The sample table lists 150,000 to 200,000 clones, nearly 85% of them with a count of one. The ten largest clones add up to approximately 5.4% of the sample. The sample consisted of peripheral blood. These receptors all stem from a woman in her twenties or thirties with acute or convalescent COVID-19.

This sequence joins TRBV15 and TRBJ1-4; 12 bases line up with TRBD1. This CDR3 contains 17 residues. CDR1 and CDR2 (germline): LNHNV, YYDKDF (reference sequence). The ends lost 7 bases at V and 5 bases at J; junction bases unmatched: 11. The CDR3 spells CATMAGTGGPLNEKLFF. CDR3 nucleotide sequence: TGTGCCACCATGGCCGGGACAGGGGGCCCACTGAATGAAAAACTGTTTTTT.

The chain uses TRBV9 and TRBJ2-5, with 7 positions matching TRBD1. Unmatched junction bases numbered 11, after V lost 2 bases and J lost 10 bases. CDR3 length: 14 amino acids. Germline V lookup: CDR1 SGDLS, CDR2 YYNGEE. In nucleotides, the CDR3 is TGTGCCAGCAGCGTGGATGTAACAGGGGTCGACCAGTACTTC. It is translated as CASSVDVTGVDQYF. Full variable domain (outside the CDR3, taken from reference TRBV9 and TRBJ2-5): DSGVTQTPKHLITATGQRVTLRCSPRSGDLSVYWYQQSLDQGLQFLIQYYNGEERAKGNILERFSAQQFPDLHSELNLSSLELGDSALYFCASSVDVTGVDQYFGPGTRLLVL.

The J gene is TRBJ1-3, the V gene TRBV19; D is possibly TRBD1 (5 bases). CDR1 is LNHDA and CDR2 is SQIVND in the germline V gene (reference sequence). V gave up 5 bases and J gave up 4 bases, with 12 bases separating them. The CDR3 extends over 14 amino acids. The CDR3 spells CASSRGTQGNTIYF. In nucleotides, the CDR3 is TGTGCCAGTAGTCGGGGGACGCAGGGAAACACCATATATTTT.

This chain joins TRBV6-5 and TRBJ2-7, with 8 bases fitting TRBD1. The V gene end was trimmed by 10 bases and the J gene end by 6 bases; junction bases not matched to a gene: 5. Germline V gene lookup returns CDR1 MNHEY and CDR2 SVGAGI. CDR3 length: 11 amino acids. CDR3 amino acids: CAITGGSEQYF. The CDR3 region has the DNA TGTGCCATAACAGGGGGTAGCGAGCAGTACTTC.

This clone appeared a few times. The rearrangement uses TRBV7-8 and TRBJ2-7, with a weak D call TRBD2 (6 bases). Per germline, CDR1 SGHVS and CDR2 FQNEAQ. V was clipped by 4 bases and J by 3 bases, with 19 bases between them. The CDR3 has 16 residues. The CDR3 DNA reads TGTGCCAGCAGCTCTCGGGGGTCTTACCAAAGCTACGAGCAGTACTTC. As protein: CASSSRGSYQSYEQYF.

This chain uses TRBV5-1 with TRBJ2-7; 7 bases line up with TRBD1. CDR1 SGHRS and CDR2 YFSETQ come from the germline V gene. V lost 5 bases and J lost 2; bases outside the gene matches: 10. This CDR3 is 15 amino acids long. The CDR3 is CASRVVRDRTYEQYF. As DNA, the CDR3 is TGCGCCAGCAGGGTAGTTCGGGACAGAACCTACGAGCAGTACTTC.

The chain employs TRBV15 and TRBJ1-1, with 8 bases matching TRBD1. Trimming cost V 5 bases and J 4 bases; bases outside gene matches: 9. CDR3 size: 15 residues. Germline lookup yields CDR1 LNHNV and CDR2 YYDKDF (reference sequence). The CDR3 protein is CATSVGDRFGTEAFF. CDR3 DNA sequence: TGTGCCACCAGCGTGGGGGACAGGTTCGGCACTGAAGCTTTCTTT.

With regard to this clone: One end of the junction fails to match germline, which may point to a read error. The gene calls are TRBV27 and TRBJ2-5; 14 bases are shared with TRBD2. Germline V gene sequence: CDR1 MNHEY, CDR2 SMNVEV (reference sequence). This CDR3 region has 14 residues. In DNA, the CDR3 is TGTGCCAGCACCCCGGGACTAGCGGGAGAGGCCCAGTACTTC. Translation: CASTPGLAGEAQYF.